This T cell receptor beta chain stems from a study of shared clonotypes between healthy human individuals (dated by TCRdb to 2020 to 2021). About the study as a whole: Two women and a few men aged 18 to 49 years were included in the cohort. Each donor's leukapheresis produced roughly between roughly 0.9 and 8.9 billion PBMCs. For each donor, CD4 naive and CD4 memory were each given three plates, CD8 naive was given two plates, and CD8 memory was given one plate. The study deeply sequenced blood TCR repertoires of 5 or 6 healthy adults to estimate repertoire size and the extent of clonotype sharing between individuals. To increase sequencing depth and limit assay-specific biases, TCR repertoire library preparation and sequencing were carried out by different laboratories using diverse techniques. The research as a whole found: Larger estimated clonotype richness was generally found for naive subsets than for memory subsets. Sampling was restricted to blood, and TCR repertoires in tissues likely differ from the TCR repertoires found in blood. Pairwise subsampling indicated that sequencing depth was expected to affect the degree of clonotype sharing among donors. Because the study included a small number of donors, the genetic and exposure-history diversity represented was limited. Compared with non-shared clonotypes, the clonotypes found in all four sorted-subset donors had higher generation probabilities. Rarefaction of sorted-subset datasets indicated incomplete sequencing despite the large sequencing depth. Sharing across a handful of donors was observed for around 5% of naive CD4, 3% to 3.5% of naive CD8, 2% to 2.5% of memory CD4, and roughly 0.4% of memory CD8 clonotypes.

Trimming removed 3 bases from V and 2 bases from J, leaving 14 bases between the germline ends. CDR1 and CDR2, looked up from the germline V gene, are SGHTA and FQGNSA. Inclusive of the bounding cysteine and phenylalanine, the CDR3 is 16 residues long. The entry retains the CDR3 DNA only, 48 bases that are in frame from base 1. Concerning this clone: Its specific antigen is unknown. Nothing much larger sits one base from this clone, and base qualities are not available.

CD8 naive samples were obtained by positive selection for CCR7 among CD45RO-negative cells, yielding a CD45RA+CCR7+ population from which TemRA cells were excluded. The donors were healthy, HIV-negative adults with no recently reported acute infections or vaccinations. All donors were Caucasian adults living in Nashville, Tennessee, USA. After blood collection by leukapheresis, PBMCs were isolated using Ficoll-Histopaque density gradient centrifugation and then cryopreserved in the vapor phase of liquid nitrogen. Analytical flow cytometry was used to check the purity and quantity of every magnetically sorted T cell population. From each sorted fraction, genomic DNA was isolated and quantified by UV absorbance on a Nanodrop 2000c. Using the deep immunoSEQ assay, multiplex PCR amplified TCR CDR3 regions from genomic DNA. For each cell subset, the extracted genomic DNA was distributed evenly across all wells of several immunoSEQ 96-well plates, and each plate served as one replicate. For sorted subsets, each replicate PCR was loaded with 200 ng genomic DNA, equivalent to about 30,000 T cell genomes. Purified libraries were quantified with a Qubit 3.0 fluorometer, sized on a Bioanalyzer 2100, and re-quantified with the KAPA Library Quantification kit. A separate single-read 150-cycle Illumina NextSeq 550 flow cell was used to sequence each immunoSEQ 96-well plate. Concerning the study's data processing: Because only junctional sequences without quality scores were contained in the immunoSEQ output, filtering matching that applied to full-length reads could not be performed. Sequences were annotated with PyIR, a Python wrapper for IgBLAST v1.9, and V/J genes and CDR3 were assigned using IMGT germline references. Reads with weak V/J assignments (E-value above 1e-6), missing CDR3, stop codons, out-of-frame junctions, or ambiguous translated residues were removed. V3J clonotypes were defined as sequences sharing the same inferred V gene, J gene, and CDR3 amino acid sequence. Percentage overlap between repertoires was calculated by dividing the number of shared unique clonotypes by the size of the smaller repertoire. Repertoire richness was assessed with RTK rarefaction, the Chao1 estimator, and Recon v2.1 estimates of unobserved clonotypes. For all TCRbeta clonotypes obtained by the gDNA method from a handful of donors, generation probabilities were computed with OLGA. The source is immuneACCESS, and TCRdb retained only in-frame sequences with V and J called. Part of the clones is not carried over; for the studies checked, unresolved V genes explain less than half of this, and the remainder is unexplained. D and trimming were read from the DNA, whereas the V and J calls and clone size are those reported in that table. For this sample the table gives 1.5 million to 2.5 million clones, of which less than 95% were detected only once. Less than 1.5% of the sample is in the top ten clones.

Input material: naive CD8+ T cells sorted from blood. This specimen's cell subset or site label, interpreted: CD45RA+CCR7+. The clonotype comes from a man aged 18 to 29 in good health. The chain is made from TRBV7-2 and TRBJ1-5; TRBD1 could be the D gene, as 5 bases match. The DNA is as follows: TGTGCCAGCAGCTTGGACAACACCGGTGGCAATCAGCCCCAGCATTTT. This encodes CASSLDNTGGNQPQHF.